This T cell receptor (beta chain) originates from a study of cytomegalovirus exposure and HLA in healthy donors. Study-level background: A preliminary data release comprised around 85 million unique TCRs obtained from HLA-typed donors.

Overall study results and limits: DRB1 had the most TCR associations and HLA-C the fewest, a later analysis found, with rates varying by HLA locus. Immune exposure was documented only through CMV serostatus.

The CDR3 has 12 amino acids. Germline V gene data show CDR1 as SGHNT and CDR2 as YYREEE (reference sequence). The PCR had 60 Vbeta and 13 Jbeta primers. The repertoire was sequenced with immunoSEQ multiplex PCR; TCRdb's copy has only in-frame clones and lacks some. Seen here are about 100,000 clones, 81% observed once, and the top ten hold less than 4.5%. Despite likely unrecorded immune exposures, the donors were nominally healthy at the time of sampling. In the case of this clone: The antigen remains undetermined.

The material sequenced was PBMCs. This sequence originates from a woman in her 70s in good health and CMV-seropositive. V is TRBV5-4 and J is TRBJ2-5; D gene uncertain. The J call may be mistaken, given a closer DNA end match to TRBJ2-7. The CDR3 sequence is CASSLDRSEQYF. CDR3 bases: TGTGCCAGCAGCTTGGACCGAAGCGAGCAGTACTTC.